Listed here are 9 T cell receptor beta chains from one sample, sequenced in a study of OX40 agonist ivuxolimab in advanced cancers. Assay: immunoSEQ multiplex PCR; the TCRdb copy retains only in-frame clones and omits some. The table records roughly 80,000 clones, 90% of them present only once. This specimen was CD4+ or CD8+ T cells sorted from blood, taken in a trial of the OX40 agonist ivuxolimab. The receptor set was obtained from an adult with an advanced solid tumor such as melanoma, head and neck, liver or kidney cancer.

The chain links TRBV11-3 to TRBJ2-7; tentative D call: TRBD1 (5 bases). Germline CDR1 SGHNT, CDR2 YENEEA. Deletions cut 3 bases from V and 0 bases from J, with 9 bases between. This CDR3 has 14 residues. Here the CDR3 reads CASSLSDTSYEQYF. The CDR3 DNA sequence: TGTGCCAGCAGCTTGTCGGACACCTCCTACGAGCAGTACTTC.

This sequence joins TRBV5-1 and TRBJ1-1; no definite D call. Germline assignment: CDR1 SGHRS and CDR2 YFSETQ. The germline V and J ends were trimmed by 4 bases and 8 bases, with 12 bases remaining between them. The CDR3 consists of 12 residues. CDR3 in amino acids: CASSPPTAEAFF. The CDR3 coding sequence is TGCGCCAGCAGCCCCCCCACAGCAGAAGCTTTCTTT.

This CDR3 is CASSTGEGKTQYF. The CDR3 region has the DNA TGTGCCAGCAGTACAGGGGAAGGAAAGACCCAGTACTTC. The J gene is TRBJ2-5, the V gene TRBV6-5; 7 nucleotides match TRBD1. The CDR3 is 13 amino acids. From germline, CDR1 is MNHEY and CDR2 SVGAGI. The junction had 6 bases not matched to a gene; V was cut back by 5 bases and J by 6 bases.

This clone appeared a single time. The rearrangement links TRBV28 to TRBJ1-1; 8 nucleotides agree with TRBD1. The CDR3 covers 12 residues. Germline trimming cut 8 bases from V and 11 bases from J; bases unmatched to any gene: 10. Looked up from germline, CDR1 is MDHEN and CDR2 is SYDVKM. CDR3 DNA sequence: TGTGCCAGCCGTGGGACAGGCACGAAGGCTTTCTTT. It specifies CASRGTGTKAFF.

In nucleotides, the CDR3 is TGTGCCAGCAGCTTCGCAGAAAATCAGCCCCAGCATTTT. Translation gives CASSFAENQPQHF. This chain links TRBV5-5 with TRBJ1-5; no definite D call. Per germline, CDR1 SGHKS and CDR2 YYEKEE (reference sequence). V lost 2 bases to trimming and J lost 4 bases, with 7 bases between them. This CDR3 has 13 amino acids.

This clone has a single count. The chain recombines TRBV10-3 with TRBJ1-5; D is unresolved. The CDR3 has 11 amino acids. CDR1 and CDR2 (germline): ENHRY, SYGVKD. V lost 7 bases to trimming and J lost 6 bases, with 7 bases between them. For the CDR3, the DNA is TGTGCCATCAAGATGGGTCAGCCCCAGCATTTT. Protein: CAIKMGQPQHF.

The table lists this clone with a few counts. This sequence joins TRBV7-2 and TRBJ2-3; D may be TRBD2 (6 bases). Trimming cost V 4 bases and J 4 bases, with 15 bases left between them. CDR3 length: 15 residues. CDR1 is SGHTA and CDR2 is FQGNSA in the germline V gene. CDR3 in amino acids: CASSSPSGVPDTQYF. For the CDR3, the DNA is TGTGCCAGCAGCTCTCCGTCGGGAGTTCCAGATACGCAGTATTTT.

The gene calls are TRBV28 and TRBJ1-1, with D unclear. The CDR3 length is 13 residues. The V gene lost 3 bases and the J gene lost 3 bases, with 8 bases spanning the gap. Per the germline V gene, CDR1 is MDHEN and CDR2 is SYDVKM. The CDR3 protein is CASSLSAHTEAFF. In nucleotides, the CDR3 is TGTGCCAGCAGTTTGTCGGCCCACACTGAAGCTTTCTTT.

V usage is TRBV25-1 and J usage is TRBJ2-5, with D possibly matching TRBD1 (5 bases). CDR1 is MGHDK, CDR2 SYGVNS, per germline. Deletions cut 3 bases from V and 5 bases from J, with 19 bases between. This CDR3 is built from 16 residues. Written as DNA, the CDR3 is TGTGCCAGCAGTGACCTAAAAGTCAGGGTGAAGGAGACCCAGTACTTC. Translation: CASSDLKVRVKETQYF.